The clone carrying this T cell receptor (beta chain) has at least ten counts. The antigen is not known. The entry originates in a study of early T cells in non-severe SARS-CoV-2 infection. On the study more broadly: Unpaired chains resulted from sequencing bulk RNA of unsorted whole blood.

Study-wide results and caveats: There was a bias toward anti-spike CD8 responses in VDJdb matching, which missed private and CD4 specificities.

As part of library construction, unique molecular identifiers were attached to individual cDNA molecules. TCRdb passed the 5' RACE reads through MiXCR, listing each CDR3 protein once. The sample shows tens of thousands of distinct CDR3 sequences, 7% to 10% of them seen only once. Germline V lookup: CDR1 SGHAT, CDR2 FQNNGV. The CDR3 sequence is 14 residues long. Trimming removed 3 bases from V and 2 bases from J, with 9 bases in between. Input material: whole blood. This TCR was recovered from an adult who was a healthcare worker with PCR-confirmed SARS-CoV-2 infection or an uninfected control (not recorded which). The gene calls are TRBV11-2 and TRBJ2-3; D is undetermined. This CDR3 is CASSFLRNTDTQYF. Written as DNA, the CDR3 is TGTGCCAGCAGCTTCCTCAGGAACACAGATACGCAGTATTTT.